This TCR beta chain was obtained from a study of T cells in localized non-small cell lung cancer. Details on this clone: Its antigen is not known.

Study-level points and caveats: The study detected a median around 61 of the top 100 tumor clones in adjacent lung.

V shed 5 bases and J 2 bases; nucleotides not matched to a gene: 4. Germline CDR1 SGHTA, CDR2 FQGNSA. This CDR3 region has 15 residues. Clones were read by immunoSEQ multiplex PCR, and TCRdb kept only the in-frame ones, dropping some. In the table there are 78,000 or so clones, approximately 85% of which are singletons. The input for sequencing was peripheral blood, taken before any cancer treatment. The chain combines TRBV7-2 with TRBJ1-5; TRBD1 aligns across 9 bases. This receptor was obtained from a man between 40 and 69 years old with stage I lung adenocarcinoma. Here the CDR3 reads CASSLDRGGNQPQHF. In DNA, the CDR3 is TGTGCCAGCAGCCTGGACAGGGGCGGCAATCAGCCCCAGCATTTT.